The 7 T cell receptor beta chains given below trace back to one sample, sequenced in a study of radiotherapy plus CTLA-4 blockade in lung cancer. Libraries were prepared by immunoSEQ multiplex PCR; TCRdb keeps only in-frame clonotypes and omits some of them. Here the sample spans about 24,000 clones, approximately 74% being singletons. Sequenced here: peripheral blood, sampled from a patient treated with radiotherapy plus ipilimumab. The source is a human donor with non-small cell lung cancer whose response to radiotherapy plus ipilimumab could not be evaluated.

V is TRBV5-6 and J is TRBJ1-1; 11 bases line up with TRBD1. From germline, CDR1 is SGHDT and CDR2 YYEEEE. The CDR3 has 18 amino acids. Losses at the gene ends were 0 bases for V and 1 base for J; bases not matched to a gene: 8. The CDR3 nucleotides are TGTGCCAGCAGCTTGGCCGCCGGACAGGGGGCGCAGAACACTGAAGCTTTCTTT. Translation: CASSLAAGQGAQNTEAFF.

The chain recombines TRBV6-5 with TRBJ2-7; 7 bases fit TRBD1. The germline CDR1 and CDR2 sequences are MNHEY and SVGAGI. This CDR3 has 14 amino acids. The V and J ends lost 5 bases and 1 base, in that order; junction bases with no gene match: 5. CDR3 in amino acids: CASSARQGSYEQYF. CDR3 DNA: TGTGCCAGCAGTGCCAGACAGGGTTCCTACGAGCAGTACTTC.

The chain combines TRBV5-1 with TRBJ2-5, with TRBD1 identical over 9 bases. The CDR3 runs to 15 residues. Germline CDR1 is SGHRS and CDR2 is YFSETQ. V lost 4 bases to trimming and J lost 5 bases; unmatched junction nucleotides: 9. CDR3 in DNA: TGCGCCAGCAGCCAAACAGGGGGCTTCTTTGAGACCCAGTACTTC. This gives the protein CASSQTGGFFETQYF.

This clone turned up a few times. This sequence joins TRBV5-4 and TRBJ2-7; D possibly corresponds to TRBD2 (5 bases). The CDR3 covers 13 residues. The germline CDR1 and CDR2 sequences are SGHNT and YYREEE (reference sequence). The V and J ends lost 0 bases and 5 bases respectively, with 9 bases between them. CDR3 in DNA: TGTGCCAGCAGCTTGGCTAGCATGGACGAGCAGTACTTC. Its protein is CASSLASMDEQYF.

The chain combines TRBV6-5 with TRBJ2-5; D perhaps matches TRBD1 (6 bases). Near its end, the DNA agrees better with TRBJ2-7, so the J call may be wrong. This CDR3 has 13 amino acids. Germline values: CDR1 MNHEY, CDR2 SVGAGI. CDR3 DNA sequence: TGTGCCAGCAGTTTCCGGGACAACTACGAGCAGTACTTC. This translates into CASSFRDNYEQYF.

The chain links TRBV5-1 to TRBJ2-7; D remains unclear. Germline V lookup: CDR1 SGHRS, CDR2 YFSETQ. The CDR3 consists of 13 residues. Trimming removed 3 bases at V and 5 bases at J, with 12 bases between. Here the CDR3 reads CASSSPLRNEQYF. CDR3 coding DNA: TGCGCCAGCAGCTCACCACTAAGGAACGAGCAGTACTTC.

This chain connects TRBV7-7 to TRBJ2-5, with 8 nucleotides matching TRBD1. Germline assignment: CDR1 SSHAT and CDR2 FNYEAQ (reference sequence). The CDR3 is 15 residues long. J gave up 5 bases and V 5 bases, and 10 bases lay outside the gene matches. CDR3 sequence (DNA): TGTGCCAGCAGCCCCACCGGGACAGGACGGGAGACCCAGTACTTC. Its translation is CASSPTGTGRETQYF.